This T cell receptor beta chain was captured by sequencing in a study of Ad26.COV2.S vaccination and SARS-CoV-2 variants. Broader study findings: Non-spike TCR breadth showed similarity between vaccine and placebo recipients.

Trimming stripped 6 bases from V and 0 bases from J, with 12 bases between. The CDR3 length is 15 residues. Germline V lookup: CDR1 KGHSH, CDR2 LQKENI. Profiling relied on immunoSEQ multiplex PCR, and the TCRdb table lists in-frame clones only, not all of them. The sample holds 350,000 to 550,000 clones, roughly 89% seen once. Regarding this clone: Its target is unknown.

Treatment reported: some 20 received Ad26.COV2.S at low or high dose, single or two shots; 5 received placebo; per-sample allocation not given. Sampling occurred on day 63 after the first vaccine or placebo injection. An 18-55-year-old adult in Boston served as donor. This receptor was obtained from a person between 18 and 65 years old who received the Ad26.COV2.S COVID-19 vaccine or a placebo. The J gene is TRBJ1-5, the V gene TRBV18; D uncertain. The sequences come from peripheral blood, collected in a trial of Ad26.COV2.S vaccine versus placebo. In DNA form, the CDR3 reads TGTGCCAGCTCCCAACTGGGGAATAGCAATCAGCCCCAGCATTTT. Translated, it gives CASSQLGNSNQPQHF. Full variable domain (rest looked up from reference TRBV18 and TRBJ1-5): NAGVMQNPRHLVRRRGQEARLRCSPMKGHSHVYWYRQLPEEGLKFMVYLQKENIIDESGMPKERFSAEFPKEGPSILRIQQVVRGDSAAYFCASSQLGNSNQPQHFGDGTRLSIL.